This is a list of T cell receptor beta chains from one sample in a study of blood T cell repertoires in COVID-19. Method: immunoSEQ multiplex PCR; TCRdb's copy keeps in-frame clones and lacks some. The sample has approximately 200,000 clones; around 83% are singletons. Sequenced input: peripheral blood. These receptors all come from a middle-aged man with acute or convalescent COVID-19. Each CDR3 is given without its conserved first and last residue.

v_gene	j_gene	CDR3aa
TRBV24-1	TRBJ2-5	ATSDSGLADGETQY
TRBV9	TRBJ2-3	ASSVVPLAGTDTQY
TRBV9	TRBJ2-3	ASSHRLAGEYTDTQY
TRBV18	TRBJ1-1	ASSPPQNTEAF
TRBV6-5	TRBJ1-1	ASSLRGTFNTEAF
TRBV6-2/TRBV6-3	TRBJ1-5	ASSLSMGDSNQPQH
TRBV6-1	TRBJ1-5	ASSEAGGYQPQH
TRBV5-1	TRBJ2-3	ASSHTSGGGDTQY
TRBV12-3/TRBV12-4	TRBJ1-2	ASRSQGRDGYT
TRBV28	TRBJ1-5	ASTPPEVDQPQH
TRBV9	TRBJ2-7	ASSVGASGSYEQY
TRBV3-1/TRBV3-2	TRBJ2-2	ASSRDRATGELF
TRBV4-1	TRBJ1-5	ASSQTGGGQPQH
TRBV29-1	TRBJ2-5	SVRDRGLGETQY
TRBV9	TRBJ2-5	ASSVGGTGQETQY
TRBV19	TRBJ1-5	ASSIVSGRPQH
TRBV28	TRBJ1-6	ASRSGPGSPLH
TRBV5-1	TRBJ1-2	ASSQTGGNGGYT
TRBV3-1/TRBV3-2	TRBJ1-5	ASSQEGARGNQPQH
TRBV5-6	TRBJ1-1	ASSYQGAEAF
TRBV9	TRBJ2-2	ASSLNEGELF
TRBV18	TRBJ1-6	ASSPRDRGVYNSPLH
TRBV28	TRBJ1-1	ASSLIGRGNGNTEAF
TRBV25-1	TRBJ2-6	ASSEFTGNSGANVLT
TRBV2	TRBJ1-1	ASSEERWRPNTEAF
TRBV15	TRBJ2-3	ATSLGGTSSHTQY
TRBV6-2/TRBV6-3	TRBJ2-7	ASSYATGAYEQY
TRBV28	TRBJ1-2	ASSLLRTELYGYT
TRBV18	TRBJ2-3	ANARGTDTQY
TRBV5-1	TRBJ1-1	ASSLGTGGTTEAF
TRBV18	TRBJ1-3	ASSSRDTTSSGNTIY
TRBV10-3	TRBJ2-3	AISESRSPDTQY
TRBV10-3	TRBJ1-1	ASKSTGGVDLAF
TRBV9	TRBJ1-4	ASSVSATNEKLF
TRBV9	TRBJ1-2	ASSFDRAANYGYT
TRBV2	TRBJ1-6	ASSEWVAGSPLH
TRBV15	TRBJ2-4	ATAGGAKNIQY
TRBV4-3	TRBJ2-4	ASSGDKYKNIQY
TRBV6-6	TRBJ1-1	ASSYQGLDTEAF
TRBV18	TRBJ2-7	ASSPLADDEQY
TRBV12-3/TRBV12-4	TRBJ1-6	ASSLESSPLH
TRBV5-6	TRBJ1-6	ASSRDRVNSPLH
TRBV9	TRBJ2-3	ASSLEGADTQY
TRBV5-6	TRBJ1-4	ASSTVGGKEGLF
TRBV4-2	TRBJ1-6	ASSQEGVYNSPLH
TRBV9	TRBJ1-6	ASSVGTGRAVLH
TRBV7-2	TRBJ2-7	ASSPGSRAGGNEQY
TRBV30	TRBJ1-3	ASGQGGGNTIY
TRBV6-5	TRBJ2-7	ASSRRQSYEQY
TRBV6-2/TRBV6-3	TRBJ1-6	ASSLSGQGYNSPLH
TRBV27	TRBJ1-5	ASGPGQGRSQPQH
TRBV30	TRBJ2-5	AWSGGGRETQY